This T cell receptor (beta chain) was captured by sequencing in a study of T-cell memory formation after mild COVID-19. General study points: CD4/CD8 balance characterized clones contracting day 15 to 85, and CD4+ skew characterized later expanders.

TCRdb independently ran MiXCR on the 5' RACE reads; one entry per CDR3 protein. The table has 450,000 or so distinct CDR3 sequences, around a quarter seen once. Comments on this clonotype: Its antigen is undetermined.

CDR3 length equals 15 residues. V was trimmed by 4 bases and J by 3 bases, leaving 10 bases between them. The rearrangement uses TRBV12-3 or TRBV12-4 and TRBJ2-6; D is uncertain. The clonotype comes from an adult woman who had mild COVID-19 (a few samples of this study predate the infection). Cell type and time point are not known. The source material was PBMCs or a T cell subset sorted from them (not recorded which). CDR3 coding DNA: TGTGCCAGCAGTTGGGGTCACCGTGGGGCCAACGTCCTGACTTTC. Its translation is CASSWGHRGANVLTF.